This T cell receptor beta chain was profiled in a study of CD8 T cells in ankylosing spondylitis. As concerns this clonotype: Its antigen is still unknown.

Whole-study findings and limits: Characteristic, it appeared, of ankylosing spondylitis blood was a TCR beta motif of fewer than 10 highly homologous variants.

Trimming at V came to 5 bases and at J to 11 bases, leaving 6 bases not matched to a gene. This CDR3 contains 13 residues. From germline, CDR1 is LNHNV and CDR2 YYDKDF (reference sequence). Via MiXCR, TCRdb re-called the 5' RACE reads, giving one row per CDR3 protein. The table includes roughly 700,000 distinct CDR3 sequences, 15% to 20% detected once. The sequence came from a male donor with ankylosing spondylitis. Material for sequencing was blood, either unsorted or a sorted T cell fraction (not recorded which). V is TRBV15 and J is TRBJ1-6, with 7 bases matching TRBD1. The CDR3: CATSGVTGTPLHF. In DNA form, the CDR3 reads TGTGCCACCAGCGGTGTGACAGGGACACCCCTCCACTTT.